What follows are 11 T cell receptor beta chains derived from one specimen sequenced in a study of T cells after somatic rescue of genetic block (dated by TCRdb to 2018 to 2021). The receptor library was made with the immunoSEQ multiplex PCR assay. The clones in this table, taken by TCRdb from immuneACCESS, are in-frame only. Not every clone is retained; where verified, under half of the shortfall comes from an unresolved V gene, and the cause of the rest is unknown. This sample lists about 10,000 clones; just under 75% were detected once. Of the sample, 20% to 25% falls within the top ten clones. Specimen: peripheral blood mononuclear cells (PBMCs). The receptors were sampled from a boy between 5 and 17 years old.

The rearrangement links TRBV5-1 to TRBJ2-7; D perhaps matches TRBD2 (6 bases). CDR1 is SGHRS and CDR2 is YFSETQ in the germline V gene. Trimming took off 4 bases at V and 2 bases at J, with 13 bases between the two ends. This CDR3 has 14 residues. CDR3: CASSPFSGTYEQYF. The CDR3 DNA reads as TGCGCCAGCAGCCCATTTAGCGGTACCTACGAGCAGTACTTC. The entire variable domain, with the rest obtained from reference TRBV5-1 and TRBJ2-7, is as follows: KAGVTQTPRYLIKTRGQQVTLSCSPISGHRSVSWYQQTPGQGLQFLFEYFSETQRNKGNFPGRFSGRQFSNSRSEMNVSTLELGDSALYLCASSPFSGTYEQYFGPGTRLTVT.

The chain employs TRBV10-3 and TRBJ2-1, with TRBD1 identical over 9 bases. Looked up from germline, CDR1 is ENHRY and CDR2 is SYGVKD. J was trimmed by 7 bases and V by 8 bases; bases with no gene match: 3. The CDR3 is 12 amino acids. The CDR3 DNA reads TGTGCCATCGGGACAGGGAGGAATGAGCAGTTCTTC. This sequence encodes CAIGTGRNEQFF.

This chain links TRBV5-6 with TRBJ1-5, with D possibly matching TRBD1 (5 bases). Deletions cut 4 bases from V and 6 bases from J, with 20 bases between. The CDR3 covers 16 residues. CDR1 and CDR2 from the germline V gene are SGHDT and YYEEEE. The CDR3 DNA reads TGTGCCAGCAGCGCGGTGGGTCAGGGAAACCGTCAGCCCCAGCATTTT. Translation gives CASSAVGQGNRQPQHF.

This sequence joins TRBV6-6 and TRBJ1-3; tentative D call: TRBD1 (5 bases). V lost 2 bases and J lost 4, with 12 bases in between. Per germline, CDR1 MNHNY and CDR2 SVGAGI (reference sequence). CDR3 size: 15 residues. In nucleotides, the CDR3 is TGTGCCAGCAGTTACCGAACAGGTTCGGGAAACACCATATATTTT. Translation: CASSYRTGSGNTIYF.

This sequence joins TRBV25-1 and TRBJ2-1; tentatively, D is TRBD1 (5 bases). V was pared by 0 bases and J by 4 bases, with 10 bases between. Per germline, CDR1 MGHDK and CDR2 SYGVNS. CDR3 length: 15 residues. The chain's CDR3 is CASSEYQGFYNEQFF. CDR3 nucleotide sequence: TGTGCCAGCAGTGAATATCAGGGTTTTTACAATGAGCAGTTCTTC. Using reference TRBV25-1 and TRBJ2-1 for the parts outside the CDR3, the full variable domain is EADIYQTPRYLVIGTGKKITLECSQTMGHDKMYWYQQDPGMELHLIHYSYGVNSTEKGDLSSESTVSRIRTEHFPLTLESARPSHTSQYLCASSEYQGFYNEQFFGPGTRLTVL.

CDR3 DNA sequence: TGTGCCAGCAGCGCTGGGGGGTCATTGGAGACCCAGTACTTC. As protein: CASSAGGSLETQYF. The chain joins TRBV7-3 to TRBJ2-5, with D maybe TRBD2 (6 bases). CDR3 size: 14 residues. Germline CDR1 reads SGHTA; CDR2 reads FQGTGA. Trimming took 5 bases from V and 5 from J, leaving 15 bases between them.

By share of the sample, this clone is large. The chain has TRBV20-1 and TRBJ2-5; D might be TRBD1 (5 bases). This CDR3 has 11 amino acids. CDR1 is DFQATT, CDR2 SNEGSKA, per germline (reference sequence). Trimming pared 3 bases from V and 5 bases from J, leaving 7 bases between. Here the CDR3 DNA reads TGCAGTGCTAGCAGGGCGGAGACCCAGTACTTC. Amino acid sequence: CSASRAETQYF.

The rearrangement uses TRBV5-4 and TRBJ2-1; 9 bases are a match to TRBD1. This CDR3 comprises 15 residues. Germline CDR1 and CDR2: SGHNT and YYREEE (reference sequence). Trimming took 4 bases from V and 10 from J; bases not matched to a gene: 12. CDR3: CASSLRDRVRWEQFF. Here the CDR3 DNA reads TGTGCCAGCAGCCTCCGGGACAGGGTCAGGTGGGAGCAGTTCTTC.

This clone has just a few counts. CDR3 loop: CASSTRTRGYTF. In DNA form, the CDR3 reads TGTGCCAGCAGTACCCGGACACGCGGCTACACCTTC. This chain connects TRBV6-6 to TRBJ1-2; possibly TRBD1 for D (5 bases). V was trimmed by 5 bases and J by 8 bases, leaving 12 bases between them. The CDR3 is 12 residues long. CDR1 and CDR2 from the germline V gene are MNHNY and SVGAGI (reference sequence).

This clone was counted between two and nine times. V usage is TRBV15 and J usage is TRBJ1-2, with D unclear. V lost 5 bases to trimming and J lost 3 bases, with 13 bases between them. The CDR3 contains 14 residues. Per the germline V gene, CDR1 is LNHNV and CDR2 is YYDKDF (reference sequence). The CDR3 nucleotides are TGTGCCACCAGCCCTAGATGGAGGGACTATGGCTACACCTTC. This gives the protein CATSPRWRDYGYTF.

The V gene is TRBV28, the J gene TRBJ2-7; 7 positions match TRBD2. V shed 3 bases, J shed 2 bases, and the junction held 1 base outside the gene matches. This CDR3 has 13 amino acids. CDR1 and CDR2 (germline): MDHEN, SYDVKM. The CDR3 DNA reads as TGTGCCAGCAGTTTTCTAGCGGCCTACGAGCAGTACTTC. It encodes CASSFLAAYEQYF.